A single sample is the source of the 8 T cell receptor beta chains below, sequenced in a study of PD-L1 blockade in urothelial cancer. Assay: immunoSEQ multiplex PCR; the TCRdb copy retains only in-frame clones and omits some. The table includes about 100,000 clones, under 85% detected once. This sample comprised PBMCs, obtained around atezolizumab (anti-PD-L1) treatment. Every receptor here comes from a man between 45 and 60 years old with urothelial cancer.

In DNA form, the CDR3 reads TGTGCCAGCAAGAGCGGGGCGGCCCCCTACGAGCAGTACTTC. Residues: CASKSGAAPYEQYF. J is TRBJ2-7 and V is TRBV2; 7 bases fit TRBD2. The ends lost 7 bases at V and 2 bases at J; junction bases unmatched: 8. CDR1 and CDR2 (germline): SNHLY, FYNNEI. CDR3 length: 14 amino acids.

The chain employs TRBV2 and TRBJ1-5, with D uncertain. This CDR3 is 15 amino acids long. CDR1 and CDR2 (germline): SNHLY, FYNNEI. Between the trimmed V and J ends, which lost 4 bases and 2 bases, there was a span of 12 bases. CDR3 region: CASSVAGNGNQPQHF. The CDR3 DNA follows: TGTGCCAGCAGTGTCGCGGGGAATGGCAATCAGCCCCAGCATTTT.

The chain uses TRBV25-1 and TRBJ2-3; tentative D call: TRBD1 (5 bases). Germline values: CDR1 MGHDK, CDR2 SYGVNS. The CDR3 runs 15 residues. Trimming shortened V by 8 bases and J by 4 bases, and 19 bases separated the two germline ends. CDR3 loop: CASGRRGYGADTQYF. The CDR3 nucleotides read TGTGCCAGCGGTCGTAGGGGATATGGGGCAGATACGCAGTATTTT.

This clone was seen a handful of times. V is TRBV28 and J is TRBJ2-3; 10 bases are a match to TRBD2. CDR1 and CDR2 (germline): MDHEN, SYDVKM. V gave up 4 bases and J gave up 4 bases; unmatched junction bases: 11. CDR3 length equals 17 residues. The CDR3 nucleotides read TGTGCCAGCAGTTCCGAGAGCGGGAGGGCCAGGCCAGATACGCAGTATTTT. Its protein product is CASSSESGRARPDTQYF.

The chain employs TRBV4-1 and TRBJ2-1; 11 nucleotides line up with TRBD2. Looked up from germline, CDR1 is MGHRA and CDR2 is YSYEKL. V shed 1 base, J shed 5 bases, and the junction held 7 bases outside the gene matches. The CDR3 runs to 17 residues. CDR3 sequence: CASSQGPVAGGNNEQFF. In nucleotides, the CDR3 is TGCGCCAGCAGCCAAGGCCCGGTAGCGGGAGGGAACAATGAGCAGTTCTTC.

DNA for the CDR3: TGTGCCAGCAGCTACGATATATGGGGAGGCTATGGCTACACCTTC. Protein product: CASSYDIWGGYGYTF. This chain connects TRBV6-5 to TRBJ1-2; no clear D. Germline CDR1 is MNHEY and CDR2 is SVGAGI. Trimming left V 6 bases short and J 4 bases short, with 18 bases between. The CDR3 is 15 amino acids.

CDR3 sequence: CASSLSGARGEQFF. In nucleotides, the CDR3 is TGTGCCAGCAGCTTATCAGGGGCACGGGGTGAGCAGTTCTTC. The rearrangement links TRBV11-2 to TRBJ2-1; D is possibly TRBD1 (6 bases). Germline assignment: CDR1 SGHAT and CDR2 FQNNGV. V was pared by 2 bases and J by 9 bases, with 14 bases between. The CDR3 runs 14 residues.

The gene calls are TRBV7-6 and TRBJ2-6, with TRBD1 matching 7 bases. V gave up 5 bases and J gave up 4 bases; unmatched junction bases: 8. CDR1 is SGHVS, CDR2 FNYEAQ, per germline. The CDR3 contains 16 residues. CDR3 DNA sequence: TGTGCCAGCAGCCCCGCCCGGGGACAGGGGGCCAACGTCCTGACTTTC. Amino acid sequence: CASSPARGQGANVLTF.